These 7 T cell receptor beta chains were all obtained from the same sample, sequenced in a study of cytomegalovirus exposure and HLA in healthy donors. The primer mix had 60 Vbeta and 13 Jbeta primers. Clones were read by immunoSEQ multiplex PCR, and TCRdb kept only the in-frame ones, dropping some. The sample lists approximately 110,000 clones, about 74% occurring once. Sample: PBMCs. The receptor set was obtained from a female donor in good health and CMV-seropositive.

V usage is TRBV30 and J usage is TRBJ1-1, with a weak D call TRBD1 (5 bases). Germline V gene lookup returns CDR1 GTSNPN and CDR2 SVGIG (reference sequence). Trimming removed 4 bases from V and 12 bases from J, with 15 bases in between. CDR3 size: 11 residues. The CDR3 coding sequence is TGTGCCTGGAACCAGGGTCGGTCGCCTTTCTTT. Translated, it gives CAWNQGRSPFF.

CDR3 loop: CASSRQDSTDTQYF. CDR3 in DNA: TGCGCCAGCAGCCGACAGGATTCCACAGATACGCAGTATTTT. The chain employs TRBV4-1 and TRBJ2-3; D is perhaps TRBD1 (6 bases). Trimming cost V 4 bases and J 2 bases, with 10 bases left between them. The germline V gene has CDR1 MGHRA and CDR2 YSYEKL. There are 14 residues in the CDR3.

The V call is TRBV2, the J call TRBJ1-5, with unresolved D. Germline V gene sequence: CDR1 SNHLY, CDR2 FYNNEI. The V end was cut by 1 base, the J end by 7 bases, with 11 bases between. This CDR3 region has 14 residues. The CDR3 bases are TGTGCCAGCAGTGAAGGGAGGAGGGCCCAGCCCCAGCATTTT. Translating it yields CASSEGRRAQPQHF. Complete variable domain (other parts from reference TRBV2 and TRBJ1-5): EPEVTQTPSHQVTQMGQEVILRCVPISNHLYFYWYRQILGQKVEFLVSFYNNEISEKSEIFDDQFSVERPDGSNFTLKIRSTKLEDSAMYFCASSEGRRAQPQHFGDGTRLSIL.

The DNA of the CDR3 is TGTGCCAGCAGCCAGGTTAGCGGTTCGGAGACCCAGTACTTC. This translates into CASSQVSGSETQYF. V and J are TRBV5-6 and TRBJ2-5; possible D gene TRBD2, 6 bases. V lost 4 bases to trimming and J lost 5 bases, with 15 bases between them. Germline CDR1 reads SGHDT; CDR2 reads YYEEEE. The CDR3 runs 14 residues.

The genes are TRBV9 and TRBJ2-2; D not certain. CDR3 length: 14 amino acids. The germline V gene encodes CDR1 SGDLS and CDR2 YYNGEE. Trimming shortened V by 0 bases and J by 4 bases, and 7 bases separated the two germline ends. DNA of the CDR3: TGTGCCAGCAGCGTAGTCGGGTCCACCGGGGAGCTGTTTTTT. Translating gives CASSVVGSTGELFF. The variable domain in full, completed from reference TRBV9 and TRBJ2-2, reads DSGVTQTPKHLITATGQRVTLRCSPRSGDLSVYWYQQSLDQGLQFLIQYYNGEERAKGNILERFSAQQFPDLHSELNLSSLELGDSALYFCASSVVGSTGELFFGEGSRLTVL.

The chain carries TRBV28 and TRBJ2-1, with 8 bases identical to TRBD2. Losses at the gene ends were 6 bases for V and 2 bases for J; bases not matched to a gene: 6. CDR3 length equals 15 residues. CDR1 is MDHEN, CDR2 SYDVKM, per germline. CDR3 coding DNA: TGTGCCAGCAGGACGGGAGGGTCCCCCTACAATGAGCAGTTCTTC. This gives the protein CASRTGGSPYNEQFF.

The chain's CDR3 is CATSPDIISGNTIYF. The CDR3 DNA follows: TGTGCCACCAGCCCAGACATCATCTCTGGAAACACCATATATTTT. The chain joins TRBV15 to TRBJ1-3; D uncertain. CDR3 length: 15 residues. CDR1 is LNHNV and CDR2 is YYDKDF in the germline V gene (reference sequence). Trimming stripped 5 bases from V and 0 bases from J, with 11 bases between.